The source of this T cell receptor (beta chain) is a study of T-cell reconstitution after alpha-beta-depleted transplantation in children. It was with unique molecular identifiers that the TCRbeta library was prepared. TCRdb itself ran the PCR reads through MiXCR, one entry per CDR3 protein. The sample carries approximately 500,000 distinct CDR3 sequences, roughly 27% recorded once. In regard to this clonotype: Its antigen is not known. Mismatch with germline at one junction end may stem from a read error.

Findings and caveats of the study: Once a year had passed after transplant, T-cell counts and diversity came mostly from newly produced T cells. Recipient T cells and thymic progenitors that survived were the source of the high TCRbeta diversity seen at day 60 in some patients. The origin of alpha-beta T cells about two months after transplant was reportedly several hundred expanded graft clones.

The receptor was derived from a boy less than two years old with Wiskott-Aldrich syndrome, due to receive a stem cell transplant. Sequences were derived from PBMCs, sampled before TCRalphabeta/CD19-depleted stem cell transplant.

The CDR3 spells CASSLRGGATNEKLFF. The CDR3 region has the DNA TGTGCCAGCAGCCTCCGGGGGGGTGCAACTAATGAAAAACTGTTTTTT. The chain has TRBV5-1 and TRBJ1-4; D might be TRBD1 (5 bases). Germline V CDR1 and CDR2: SGHRS, YFSETQ. The CDR3 consists of 16 residues. Drawing the rest from reference TRBV5-1 and TRBJ1-4, the complete variable domain is KAGVTQTPRYLIKTRGQQVTLSCSPISGHRSVSWYQQTPGQGLQFLFEYFSETQRNKGNFPGRFSGRQFSNSRSEMNVSTLELGDSALYLCASSLRGGATNEKLFFGSGTQLSVL.